This TCR beta chain emerged from a study of response to subunit inactivated influenza vaccine. Study-wide results and caveats: T cells newly recruited by each seasonal influenza vaccination are few, the authors suggested.

Germline CDR1 MNHEY, CDR2 SVGEGT. Trimming took off 7 bases at V and 5 bases at J, with 18 bases between the two ends. CDR3 length: 15 amino acids. TCRdb recomputed calls from the RT-PCR reads with MiXCR, one row per CDR3 protein. Here the sample spans about 780,000 distinct CDR3 sequences, less than 20% being singletons. In its sample, this clonotype was seen a few times. The antigen is not known. The rearrangement joins TRBV6-2 or TRBV6-3 to TRBJ2-4; D may correspond to TRBD1 or TRBD2 (5 bases each). This TCR derives from a man in his forties or fifties who received an inactivated influenza vaccine. The source was PBMCs from blood, collected 4 to 6 days after vaccination. The CDR3 spells CASTKWGMAQNIQYF. The CDR3 bases are TGTGCCAGCACCAAGTGGGGGATGGCCCAAAACATTCAGTACTTC.